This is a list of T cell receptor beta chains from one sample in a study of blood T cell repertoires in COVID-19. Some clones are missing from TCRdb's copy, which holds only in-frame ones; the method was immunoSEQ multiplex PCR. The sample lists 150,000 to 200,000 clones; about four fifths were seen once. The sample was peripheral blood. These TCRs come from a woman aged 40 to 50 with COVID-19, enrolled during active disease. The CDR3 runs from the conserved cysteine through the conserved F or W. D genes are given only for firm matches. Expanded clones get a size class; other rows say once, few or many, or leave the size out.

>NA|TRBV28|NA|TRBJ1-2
TGTGCCAGCAGTTTCAGGGAAAGTAGGTACTATGGCTACACCTTC
CASSFRESRYYGYTF
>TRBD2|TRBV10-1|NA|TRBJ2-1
TGCGCCAGCAGTGGGCCACCTGTAGCGGGAGTAGGGTCGAATGAGCAGTTCTTC
CASSGPPVAGVGSNEQFF
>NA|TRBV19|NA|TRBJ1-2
TGTGCCAGTAGTACCGGGGGGGGAGGACTCGGCTACACCTTC
CASSTGGGGLGYTF
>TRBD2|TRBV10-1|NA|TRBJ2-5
TGCGCCAGCAGTATGAGAGCGGGGGAGACCCAGTACTTC
CASSMRAGETQYF
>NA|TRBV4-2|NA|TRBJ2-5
TGTGCCAGCAGCCCAAAGCACGAGTACCAAGAGACCCAGTACTTC
CASSPKHEYQETQYF
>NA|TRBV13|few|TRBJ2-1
TGTGCCAGCAGCCCTCGGCCGACTCACAATGAGCAGTTCTTC
CASSPRPTHNEQFF
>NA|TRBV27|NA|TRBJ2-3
TGTGCCAGTTCTTCCAGGGGTAGGACAGATACGCAGTATTTT
CASSSRGRTDTQYF
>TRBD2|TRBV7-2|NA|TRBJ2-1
TGTGCCAGCAGCTTACGAACTAGCGGGAGGAAGGTTGAGCAGTTCTTC
CASSLRTSGRKVEQFF
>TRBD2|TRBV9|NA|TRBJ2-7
TGTGCCAGCAGCGCGGTAGCGGGAGGTCTCCGAGAGCAGTACTTC
CASSAVAGGLREQYF
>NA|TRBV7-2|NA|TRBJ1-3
TGTGCCAGCAGCCCTCGCAGGGTCCAAGACACCATATATTTT
CASSPRRVQDTIYF
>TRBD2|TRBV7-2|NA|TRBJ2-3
TGTGCCAGCAGCTTAGGGCAGCGTGGCGGGGGGGTTACAGATACGCAGTATTTT
CASSLGQRGGGVTDTQYF
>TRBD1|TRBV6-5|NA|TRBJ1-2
TGTGCCAGCAGGCGACAGGGGGGGAACTATGGCTACACCTTC
CASRRQGGNYGYTF
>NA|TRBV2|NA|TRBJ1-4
TGTGCCAGCAGTGAAGCTAACAGGGTAAACGAAAAACTGTTTTTT
CASSEANRVNEKLFF